Listed below are T cell receptor beta chains from one sample, sequenced in a study of regulatory T cells in long-lasting Graves disease. MiXCR, applied by TCRdb to the multiplex PCR reads, yields one record per CDR3 protein. The top ten clones hold approximately 14% of a sample with about half a million distinct CDR3 sequences, around a fifth of them seen once. The specimen was peripheral blood mononuclear cells (PBMCs), collected when the disease was refractory, from a patient treated with antithyroid drugs. The receptors were sampled from a female donor with Graves disease. CDR3s include the opening cysteine and the closing phenylalanine or tryptophan. The D gene is left open where the match is weak. Where a row states a size, it is once, few, many or the class of an expanded clone; other rows omit it.

CDR3: CAITRTTSSSYGYTF
DNA: TGTGCCATCACTAGGACAACTTCTTCTAGCTATGGCTACACCTTC
D: .
J: TRBJ1-2
size: many
V: TRBV10-3

CDR3: CASSFPPTGGGYGYTF
DNA: TGTGCCAGCAGTTTCCCTCCGACAGGGGGCGGCTATGGCTACACCTTC
D: TRBD1
J: TRBJ1-2
size: many
V: TRBV27

CDR3: CASSIRDAYEQYF
DNA: TGTGCCAGTAGTATCAGAGACGCCTACGAGCAGTACTTC
D: .
J: TRBJ2-7
size: .
V: TRBV19

CDR3: CSASDPAGGETQYF
DNA: TGCAGTGCTAGCGATCCAGCGGGAGGGGAGACCCAGTACTTC
D: TRBD2
J: TRBJ2-5
size: few
V: TRBV20-1

CDR3: CASSPAQGKGETQYF
DNA: TGTGCCAGCTCACCAGCACAGGGAAAGGGGGAGACCCAGTACTTC
D: .
J: TRBJ2-5
size: .
V: TRBV18

CDR3: CASSYRTPEGETQYF
DNA: TGTGCCAGCAGTTACCGGACTCCCGAAGGGGAGACCCAGTACTTC
D: .
J: TRBJ2-5
size: many
V: TRBV6-9

CDR3: CASSLTGARYGYTF
DNA: TGTGCCAGCAGCCTAACAGGGGCCCGGTATGGCTACACCTTC
D: TRBD1
J: TRBJ1-2
size: many
V: TRBV12-3/TRBV12-4

CDR3: CASRRTGTRVGYEQYF
DNA: TGTGCCAGCAGACGTACCGGGACTAGAGTTGGATACGAGCAGTACTTC
D: TRBD2
J: TRBJ2-7
size: .
V: TRBV6-1

CDR3: CASSSRGTTQETQYF
DNA: TGTGCCAGCAGCTCCCGCGGGACTACCCAAGAGACCCAGTACTTC
D: TRBD2
J: TRBJ2-5
size: few
V: TRBV7-9

CDR3: CSAFRDGGNTEAFF
DNA: TGCAGTGCTTTCAGGGATGGGGGGAACACTGAAGCTTTCTTT
D: .
J: TRBJ1-1
size: .
V: TRBV20-1

CDR3: CASSLAGLADYEQYF
DNA: TGTGCCAGCAGCTTAGCAGGTCTAGCGGATTACGAGCAGTACTTC
D: TRBD2
J: TRBJ2-7
size: many
V: TRBV7-2

CDR3: CASSLSQGRAGEQYF
DNA: TGTGCCAGCAGCTTATCTCAGGGGAGGGCCGGAGAGCAGTACTTC
D: .
J: TRBJ2-7
size: .
V: TRBV7-6

CDR3: CASSLGTPSSRVRGYTF
DNA: TGTGCCAGCAGCTTAGGGACACCCAGCAGTCGAGTCAGGGGCTACACCTTC
D: .
J: TRBJ1-2
size: few
V: TRBV7-2

CDR3: CASSQELVYGYTF
DNA: TGCGCCAGCAGCCAAGAGCTGGTCTATGGCTACACCTTC
D: .
J: TRBJ1-2
size: .
V: TRBV4-3

CDR3: CASRPGGGAYEQYF
DNA: TGTGCCAGCAGGCCGGGGGGGGGGGCCTACGAGCAGTACTTC
D: TRBD2
J: TRBJ2-7
size: .
V: TRBV12-3/TRBV12-4

CDR3: CASRATGGDTEAFF
DNA: TGTGCCAGCAGGGCCACTGGGGGTGACACTGAAGCTTTCTTT
D: .
J: TRBJ1-1
size: few
V: TRBV9

CDR3: CASSLGTLHTEAFF
DNA: TGTGCCAGCAGCCTCGGGACACTACACACTGAAGCTTTCTTT
D: .
J: TRBJ1-1
size: many
V: TRBV11-3

CDR3: CASRETGGNEQFF
DNA: TGTGCCAGCAGGGAGACAGGGGGCAATGAGCAGTTCTTC
D: TRBD1
J: TRBJ2-1
size: .
V: TRBV2

CDR3: CSARDLQGGPPMHF
DNA: TGCAGTGCTAGAGATTTACAGGGGGGGCCGCCTATGCACTTC
D: TRBD1
J: TRBJ1-2
size: .
V: TRBV20-1

CDR3: CASSPQGAVNSPLHF
DNA: TGTGCCAGCAGCCCTCAGGGGGCGGTTAATTCACCCCTCCACTTT
D: TRBD1
J: TRBJ1-6
size: many
V: TRBV7-2

CDR3: CASRRDRGPNAEAFF
DNA: TGTGCCAGCAGAAGGGACAGGGGCCCGAATGCTGAAGCTTTCTTT
D: TRBD1
J: TRBJ1-1
size: many
V: TRBV28

CDR3: CASSSMGGNTEAFF
DNA: TGTGCCAGTTCTTCGATGGGGGGGAACACTGAAGCTTTCTTT
D: .
J: TRBJ1-1
size: .
V: TRBV19

CDR3: CASTEPTGSYEQYF
DNA: TGTGCCAGCACCGAACCCACAGGGTCCTACGAGCAGTACTTC
D: .
J: TRBJ2-7
size: many
V: TRBV28

CDR3: CASSFNRDAGANVLTF
DNA: TGTGCCAGCAGCTTTAACCGGGACGCTGGGGCCAACGTCCTGACTTTC
D: .
J: TRBJ2-6
size: .
V: TRBV11-3

CDR3: CAWIPGQGHGYTF
DNA: TGTGCCTGGATCCCAGGACAGGGCCATGGCTACACCTTC
D: TRBD1
J: TRBJ1-2
size: few
V: TRBV30

CDR3: CASSSGDNLSMGYTF
DNA: TGTGCCAGCAGCTCAGGGGACAACCTTTCTATGGGCTACACCTTC
D: .
J: TRBJ1-2
size: few
V: TRBV13

CDR3: CASSQKPGAGANVLTF
DNA: TGCGCCAGCAGCCAAAAACCAGGGGCTGGGGCCAACGTCCTGACTTTC
D: .
J: TRBJ2-6
size: .
V: TRBV4-1